This is a list of T cell receptor beta chains from one sample in a study of shared clonotypes between healthy human individuals. Repertoires were generated with immunoSEQ multiplex PCR, while TCRdb's copy carries only in-frame clones and drops some. The table shows roughly 1,800,000 clones, with approximately 94% occurring only once. Sample: naive CD8+ T cells sorted from blood. All receptors come from a young man in good health. CDR3s leave out the opening cysteine and the closing phenylalanine or tryptophan. Fields, in order: CDR3 protein, D gene, J gene, V gene. A D gene is named only where the DNA matches it firmly.

CDR3aa: ASSVGGSYEQY; d_gene: .; j_gene: TRBJ2-7; v_gene: TRBV7-2
CDR3aa: ASSFGLAGVENEQF; d_gene: TRBD2; j_gene: TRBJ2-1; v_gene: TRBV7-6
CDR3aa: ASSLTDRYYEQY; d_gene: .; j_gene: TRBJ2-7; v_gene: TRBV5-6
CDR3aa: ATSGEGAPTGELF; d_gene: .; j_gene: TRBJ2-2; v_gene: TRBV15
CDR3aa: ASSREVGEQY; d_gene: .; j_gene: TRBJ2-7; v_gene: TRBV5-6
CDR3aa: ASSPGPSSYEQY; d_gene: .; j_gene: TRBJ2-7; v_gene: TRBV7-9
CDR3aa: ASSYDRNLYEQY; d_gene: .; j_gene: TRBJ2-7; v_gene: TRBV10-2
CDR3aa: ASSEGSTNEKLF; d_gene: .; j_gene: TRBJ1-4; v_gene: TRBV28
CDR3aa: ASSISGRTDEQF; d_gene: TRBD2; j_gene: TRBJ2-1; v_gene: TRBV19
CDR3aa: ASSFAGGMYYEQY; d_gene: TRBD1; j_gene: TRBJ2-7; v_gene: TRBV5-1
CDR3aa: ASSLVSGGSSTDTQY; d_gene: TRBD2; j_gene: TRBJ2-3; v_gene: TRBV5-6
CDR3aa: ASSQPSPNEKLF; d_gene: .; j_gene: TRBJ1-4; v_gene: TRBV4-1
CDR3aa: ASSMGLNTEAF; d_gene: .; j_gene: TRBJ1-1; v_gene: TRBV19
CDR3aa: ASSLPVGVGPTEAF; d_gene: .; j_gene: TRBJ1-1; v_gene: TRBV11-2
CDR3aa: ASTDGVSYEQY; d_gene: .; j_gene: TRBJ2-7; v_gene: TRBV10-2
CDR3aa: ATSSLGGPQRDGELF; d_gene: .; j_gene: TRBJ2-2; v_gene: TRBV15
CDR3aa: ASTGTTTGELF; d_gene: .; j_gene: TRBJ2-2; v_gene: TRBV7-7
CDR3aa: ASSEADRGSGYT; d_gene: TRBD1; j_gene: TRBJ1-2; v_gene: TRBV2
CDR3aa: ASSPFTGGSYEQY; d_gene: TRBD1; j_gene: TRBJ2-7; v_gene: TRBV27
CDR3aa: AIQGRWGRGTEAF; d_gene: .; j_gene: TRBJ1-1; v_gene: TRBV28
CDR3aa: ASSLGGARDYEQY; d_gene: .; j_gene: TRBJ2-7; v_gene: TRBV7-2
CDR3aa: ASSQGNYTSYEQY; d_gene: .; j_gene: TRBJ2-7; v_gene: TRBV14
CDR3aa: ASSLFTASQETQY; d_gene: .; j_gene: TRBJ2-5; v_gene: TRBV10-2
CDR3aa: ASSYSSTAGVYEQY; d_gene: TRBD2; j_gene: TRBJ2-7; v_gene: TRBV6-5
CDR3aa: ASSKGASGSYNEQF; d_gene: .; j_gene: TRBJ2-1; v_gene: TRBV21-1
CDR3aa: SVLTGPLYGYT; d_gene: TRBD1; j_gene: TRBJ1-2; v_gene: TRBV29-1
CDR3aa: ASSMWGGEQY; d_gene: .; j_gene: TRBJ2-7; v_gene: TRBV19
CDR3aa: ASSQGGINEQF; d_gene: .; j_gene: TRBJ2-1; v_gene: TRBV7-9
CDR3aa: SVEVQGAQRVLT; d_gene: TRBD1; j_gene: TRBJ2-6; v_gene: TRBV29-1
CDR3aa: ASSPRLAGAPKNIQY; d_gene: TRBD2; j_gene: TRBJ2-4; v_gene: TRBV7-8
CDR3aa: ATSRAIGAQPQH; d_gene: .; j_gene: TRBJ1-5; v_gene: TRBV15
CDR3aa: ASSGTGTPEAF; d_gene: TRBD1; j_gene: TRBJ1-1; v_gene: TRBV2
CDR3aa: ASSQSPPEVAGEIEQY; d_gene: TRBD2; j_gene: TRBJ2-7; v_gene: TRBV4-1
CDR3aa: ASINIPGPYNSPLH; d_gene: .; j_gene: TRBJ1-6; v_gene: TRBV6-8
CDR3aa: ASSLSAGTQPQH; d_gene: .; j_gene: TRBJ1-5; v_gene: TRBV28
CDR3aa: ASSFGENQPQH; d_gene: .; j_gene: TRBJ1-5; v_gene: TRBV5-6
CDR3aa: SVSGLAETSYEQY; d_gene: TRBD2; j_gene: TRBJ2-7; v_gene: TRBV29-1
CDR3aa: ASSFLGGAGELF; d_gene: .; j_gene: TRBJ2-2; v_gene: TRBV27
CDR3aa: ASSRDALYGYT; d_gene: .; j_gene: TRBJ1-2; v_gene: TRBV7-9
CDR3aa: ASSEPRGSYNEQF; d_gene: .; j_gene: TRBJ2-1; v_gene: TRBV10-2
CDR3aa: ASSLAPEGDGYGYT; d_gene: .; j_gene: TRBJ1-2; v_gene: TRBV7-2
CDR3aa: ASSYARGARNHNEQF; d_gene: .; j_gene: TRBJ2-1; v_gene: TRBV7-3
CDR3aa: ASSFSGPSSYEQY; d_gene: .; j_gene: TRBJ2-7; v_gene: TRBV27
CDR3aa: ASSRAREYEQY; d_gene: .; j_gene: TRBJ2-7; v_gene: TRBV9
CDR3aa: ASSPSGLNMNTEAF; d_gene: .; j_gene: TRBJ1-1; v_gene: TRBV13
CDR3aa: ASSSSGRTDTQY; d_gene: TRBD2; j_gene: TRBJ2-3; v_gene: TRBV7-8
CDR3aa: ASSYSGTRYEAF; d_gene: .; j_gene: TRBJ1-1; v_gene: TRBV6-6
CDR3aa: ASSVTGAKYEQY; d_gene: TRBD1; j_gene: TRBJ2-7; v_gene: TRBV2
CDR3aa: ASSRQGSREKLF; d_gene: TRBD1; j_gene: TRBJ1-4; v_gene: TRBV7-9
CDR3aa: ASSPWETGASYNEQF; d_gene: TRBD1; j_gene: TRBJ2-1; v_gene: TRBV7-9
CDR3aa: ASSISDSPREQY; d_gene: .; j_gene: TRBJ2-7; v_gene: TRBV19
CDR3aa: ASSQYGGYGYT; d_gene: .; j_gene: TRBJ1-2; v_gene: TRBV5-1
CDR3aa: ASSLRDIAADTQY; d_gene: .; j_gene: TRBJ2-3; v_gene: TRBV7-9
CDR3aa: ASSVYAGGIYEQY; d_gene: TRBD1; j_gene: TRBJ2-7; v_gene: TRBV10-2